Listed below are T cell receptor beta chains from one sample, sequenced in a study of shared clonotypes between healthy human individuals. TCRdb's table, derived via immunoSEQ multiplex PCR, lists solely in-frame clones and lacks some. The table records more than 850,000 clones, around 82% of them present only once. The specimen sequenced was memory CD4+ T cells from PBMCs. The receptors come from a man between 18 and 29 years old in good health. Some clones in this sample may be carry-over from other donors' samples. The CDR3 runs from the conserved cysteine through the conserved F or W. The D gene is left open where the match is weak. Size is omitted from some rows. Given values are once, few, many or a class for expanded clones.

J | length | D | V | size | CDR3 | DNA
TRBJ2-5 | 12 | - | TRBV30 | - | CAWQEREETQYF | TGTGCCTGGCAGGAGCGAGAAGAGACCCAGTACTTC
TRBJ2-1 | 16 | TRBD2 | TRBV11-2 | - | CASSPRLAGIYNEQFF | TGTGCCAGCAGCCCCCGACTAGCGGGAATCTACAATGAGCAGTTCTTC
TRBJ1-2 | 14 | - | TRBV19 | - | CASSWDRLNYGYTF | TGTGCCAGTAGTTGGGACCGATTGAACTATGGCTACACCTTC
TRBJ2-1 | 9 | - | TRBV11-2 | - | CASSLVPFF | TGTGCCAGCAGCTTAGTTCCGTTCTTC
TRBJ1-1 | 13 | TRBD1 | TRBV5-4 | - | CASSGGTGGEAFF | TGTGCCAGCAGCGGAGGGACAGGGGGCGAAGCTTTCTTT
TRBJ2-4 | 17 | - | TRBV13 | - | CASSLVVGVLSKNIQYF | TGTGCCAGCAGCTTAGTTGTAGGGGTACTGTCCAAAAACATTCAGTACTTC
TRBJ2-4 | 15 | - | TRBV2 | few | CASTQGGAAKNIQYF | TGTGCCAGCACTCAAGGGGGGGCCGCCAAAAACATTCAGTACTTC
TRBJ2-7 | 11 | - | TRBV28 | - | CASSERYEQYF | TGTGCCAGCAGCGAAAGGTACGAGCAGTACTTC
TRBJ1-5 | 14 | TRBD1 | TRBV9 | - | CASSLTGSNQPQHF | TGTGCCAGCAGCTTGACAGGGAGCAATCAGCCCCAGCATTTT
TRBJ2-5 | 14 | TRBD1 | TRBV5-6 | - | CASSSRTGLETQYF | TGTGCCAGCAGCTCACGGACAGGTTTAGAGACCCAGTACTTC